The rows below give T cell receptor beta chains drawn from one sample of a study of T cells after yellow fever vaccination. One entry per CDR3 protein, called by TCRdb with MiXCR from the 5' RACE reads. Seen here are roughly 250,000 distinct CDR3 sequences, roughly 13% observed once, and the top ten hold approximately 0.49%. Sequenced here: CD4+ T cells sorted from PBMCs, sampled 45 days after the yellow fever booster vaccination. The receptors shown here come from a man younger than 45 who received the YFV17D yellow fever vaccine. Both conserved end residues are part of each CDR3. A D gene is named only where the DNA matches it firmly. Size is stated for part of the rows, as once, few or many counts, or as a class when the clone is expanded.

TRBJ2-3 . . TRBV5-1 TGCGCCAGCAGTTCTTATGGAGAGGGCCGATCGCAGTATTTT CASSSYGEGRSQYF
TRBJ2-1 TRBD1 . TRBV29-1 TGCAGCGTTGTAGGACAGGGGCTTCTCCAGTTCTTC CSVVGQGLLQFF
TRBJ2-1 . . TRBV3-1 TGTGCCAGCAGCGCGTTCCCTTCTAGGTTCGGCGGTTACAATGAGCAGTTCTTC CASSAFPSRFGGYNEQFF
TRBJ2-3 . . TRBV29-1 TGCAGCGTTGAAGGGCTAGTCGGTCCGGATACGCAGTATTTT CSVEGLVGPDTQYF
TRBJ2-3 TRBD2 few TRBV5-1 TGCGCCAGCAGCTTTCGCGGACTAGCGGGAGAAACAGATACGCAGTATTTT CASSFRGLAGETDTQYF
TRBJ2-3 . . TRBV20-1 TGCAGTGCCCCCAGATCCGGGAGTAGGGCAGATACGCAGTATTTT CSAPRSGSRADTQYF
TRBJ2-7 TRBD1 few TRBV20-1 TGCAGTGCTGGATTGCCACTGGGACAGGGTGCGTTCTACGAGCAGTACTTC CSAGLPLGQGAFYEQYF
TRBJ1-1 . few TRBV6-5 TGTGCCAGCAGTTGGAGCGGGAGTCCTATCAGGAACACTGAAGCTTTCTTT CASSWSGSPIRNTEAFF
TRBJ2-2 . . TRBV7-3 TGTGCCAGCAGGAGGACAGCGAACACCGGGGAGCTGTTTTTT CASRRTANTGELFF
TRBJ2-4 . . TRBV3-1 TGTGCCAGCAGCCAAGCCCTCCCCAGGGGAGACATTCAGTACTTC CASSQALPRGDIQYF
TRBJ1-6 . . TRBV12-3/TRBV12-4 TGTGCCAGCTCCCAGACCTATAATTCACCCCTCCACTTT CASSQTYNSPLHF
TRBJ1-5 TRBD1 . TRBV19 TGTGCCAGTAGTATTCGACAGGGGTATCAGCCCCAGCATTTT CASSIRQGYQPQHF
TRBJ2-7 . . TRBV7-2 TGTGCCAGCTTGACGCAGGGGGGAACCTCCTACGAGCAGTACTTC CASLTQGGTSYEQYF
TRBJ2-7 . . TRBV18 TGTGCCAGCTCACCAGCGGGGCTCTCCTACGAGCAGTACTTC CASSPAGLSYEQYF
TRBJ1-2 TRBD1 . TRBV12-3/TRBV12-4 TGTGCCAGCAGGCCTTCGGACAGGGGTTTCTATGGCTACACCTTC CASRPSDRGFYGYTF
TRBJ2-3 TRBD2 . TRBV7-3 TGTGCCAGCAGCCCCGGACTAGCGGGAAGGTCAGATACGCAGTATTTT CASSPGLAGRSDTQYF
TRBJ2-7 . . TRBV7-9 TGTGCCAGCAGCTTAGTTTTGGGGGACCCGTACTTC CASSLVLGDPYF
TRBJ2-4 TRBD1 . TRBV5-1 TGCGCCAGCAGCGGGGGACAGCCGAACGCCAAAAACATTCAGTACTTC CASSGGQPNAKNIQYF
TRBJ2-3 . . TRBV7-2 TGTGCCAGCAGCTTATTTTCTCCAGATACGCAGTATTTT CASSLFSPDTQYF
TRBJ2-7 . . TRBV5-1 TGCGCCAGCAGCTTGAATCAGGCCTACGAGCAGTACTTC CASSLNQAYEQYF
TRBJ2-6 . few TRBV6-2/TRBV6-3 TGTGCCAGCAGATTCGGACGGAACTCTGGGGCCAACGTCCTGACTTTC CASRFGRNSGANVLTF
TRBJ2-5 . . TRBV7-2 TGTGCCAGCAACCTCCCGACAGGCCTCCTCCAAGAGACCCAGTACTTC CASNLPTGLLQETQYF
TRBJ2-3 TRBD1 many TRBV29-1 TGCAGCGTGAAGGGACAGGGGAAGTCTAGCACAGATACGCAGTATTTT CSVKGQGKSSTDTQYF
TRBJ1-1 TRBD1 . TRBV27 TGTGCCAGCAGTATCCAGGGGGGACGAGCTTTCTTT CASSIQGGRAFF
TRBJ1-2 TRBD1 few TRBV6-1 TGTGCCAGCAGACCTTCAGGGGAAGGGGGCGGCTACACCTTC CASRPSGEGGGYTF
TRBJ2-3 . many TRBV7-2 TGTGCCAGCAGCTTAGATAGCCTATTAACAGGTGGTACGCAGTATTTT CASSLDSLLTGGTQYF
TRBJ2-1 . . TRBV7-2 TGTGCCAGCAGCTTAGCCCCAGAATGGGAGCAGTTCTTC CASSLAPEWEQFF
TRBJ2-1 TRBD2 . TRBV20-1 TGCAGTGCTCACGGACTAGCGTCCAACAATGAGCAGTTCTTC CSAHGLASNNEQFF
TRBJ2-3 TRBD2 few TRBV24-1 TGTGCCACCAGGAATACCCCCGGGACTAGCGGGAGCCCCCCAGATACGCAGTATTTT CATRNTPGTSGSPPDTQYF
TRBJ1-1 . . TRBV28 TGTGCCAGCAGTCCCGGGCCACTTCGGAACACTGAAGCTTACTTT CASSPGPLRNTEAYF
TRBJ2-1 . many TRBV20-1 TGCAGTGCAGACGGACTGGCCAATGAGCAGTTCTTC CSADGLANEQFF
TRBJ2-3 TRBD2 . TRBV5-1 TGCGCCAGCAGCACTAGCGGGAGAAGTAGGGTCACAGATACGCAGTATTTT CASSTSGRSRVTDTQYF
TRBJ2-4 . few TRBV18 TGTGCCAGCTCACCACCTGGGGTCGGCTCAAACATTCAGTACTTC CASSPPGVGSNIQYF
TRBJ1-2 . few TRBV14 TGTGCCAGCAGCCGTGCCGGGTCTAACTATGGCTACACCTTC CASSRAGSNYGYTF
TRBJ2-7 TRBD1 few TRBV5-1 TGCGCCAGCAGCGTAGCCGGGACAGTGAGCTCCTACGAGCAGTACTTC CASSVAGTVSSYEQYF
TRBJ2-1 TRBD2 . TRBV5-1 TGCGCCACCAGCTTGGAGGGACTAGCGGGAGACAAGTTCTTC CATSLEGLAGDKFF
TRBJ2-3 . . TRBV5-1 TGCGCCAGCAGCTCGCAGACGGGTCCGTACACAGATACGCAGTATTTT CASSSQTGPYTDTQYF